The source of this T cell receptor (beta chain) is a study of blood T cell repertoires in COVID-19. Turning to the study itself: T cells, B-cell-depleted T cells, or PBMCs provided the cDNA or gDNA that served as material.

V lost 3 bases and J 1 base, leaving 14 bases between the germline ends. Germline V gene lookup returns CDR1 SGDLS and CDR2 YYNGEE. The CDR3 loop spans 16 amino acids. This clone showed up just a few times. Participant-reported clinical history was the basis for cohort assignment. In Cohort 3, a recovered donor had either two negative PCRs, clearance, or symptom resolution. Sequencing used immunoSEQ multiplex PCR; TCRdb keeps in-frame clones, though not all of them. This sample has around 330,000 clones, with approximately 90% found just once. Sequencing was carried out using PBMCs or T cells enriched from blood (not recorded which). The source is a woman aged 18 to 35 who had recovered from COVID-19. V gene TRBV9 combines with J gene TRBJ1-5; D may be TRBD1 (6 bases). DNA for the CDR3: TGTGCCAGCAGCGCGGACGGGGGGGCGAGCAATCAGCCCCAGCATTTT. This gives the protein CASSADGGASNQPQHF. Based on the CDR3 plus reference TRBV9 and TRBJ1-5, the full variable domain is DSGVTQTPKHLITATGQRVTLRCSPRSGDLSVYWYQQSLDQGLQFLIQYYNGEERAKGNILERFSAQQFPDLHSELNLSSLELGDSALYFCASSADGGASNQPQHFGDGTRLSIL.